The 22 T cell receptor beta chains in this list originate from one sample, sequenced in a study of cytomegalovirus exposure and HLA in healthy donors. PCR involved 60 Vbeta and 13 Jbeta primers. Method: immunoSEQ multiplex PCR; TCRdb's copy keeps in-frame clones and lacks some. The sample carries about 160,000 clones, about 76% recorded once. The sample consisted of PBMCs. These receptors all stem from a female donor in good health and CMV-seronegative.

This clone occurred once. The gene calls are TRBV2 and TRBJ1-5; no firm D call. CDR3 length: 14 residues. The germline V and J ends were trimmed by 8 bases and 4 bases, with 15 bases remaining between them. The germline V gene has CDR1 SNHLY and CDR2 FYNNEI. The CDR3 reads CASSIIGDNQPQHF. CDR3 DNA sequence: TGTGCCAGCTCAATAATCGGGGATAATCAGCCCCAGCATTTT. Together with reference TRBV2 and TRBJ1-5, the CDR3 gives the full variable domain: EPEVTQTPSHQVTQMGQEVILRCVPISNHLYFYWYRQILGQKVEFLVSFYNNEISEKSEIFDDQFSVERPDGSNFTLKIRSTKLEDSAMYFCASSIIGDNQPQHFGDGTRLSIL.

V usage is TRBV6-1 and J usage is TRBJ1-5, with 7 nucleotides matching TRBD1. V lost 5 bases, J lost 3 bases, and 7 bases stayed unmatched. From germline, CDR1 is MNHNS and CDR2 SASEGT. The CDR3 extends over 15 amino acids. CDR3 loop: CASSITGADNQPQHF. The CDR3 DNA sequence: TGTGCCAGCAGTATTACAGGGGCCGACAATCAGCCCCAGCATTTT.

The chain recombines TRBV6-1 with TRBJ2-5; 9 bases fit TRBD1. The end of the DNA aligns better with TRBJ2-7, so the J call may be wrong. CDR1 is MNHNS and CDR2 is SASEGT in the germline V gene. The CDR3 consists of 14 residues. The CDR3 loop reads CASRKDRGSYEQYF. In DNA, the CDR3 is TGTGCCAGCAGAAAGGACAGGGGATCCTACGAGCAGTACTTC.

The gene calls are TRBV9 and TRBJ2-2; the match to TRBD1 covers 9 bases. V gave up 2 bases and J gave up 10 bases; unmatched junction bases: 9. Germline V gives CDR1 SGDLS, CDR2 YYNGEE. The CDR3 is 15 amino acids. CDR3 nucleotides: TGTGCCAGCAGCGTCGGGTCGGACAGGGGAGTGGAGCTGTTTTTT. Translation: CASSVGSDRGVELFF.

This clone has a single count. The V and J genes are TRBV30 and TRBJ2-3; 8 bases fit TRBD1. Germline CDR1 GTSNPN, CDR2 SVGIG (reference sequence). CDR3 length: 14 residues. J lost 2 bases, V lost 5 bases, and 6 bases had no gene match. The CDR3 loop reads CAWWDRRSTDTQYF. CDR3 DNA: TGTGCCTGGTGGGACAGGAGGTCCACAGATACGCAGTATTTT.

This sequence joins TRBV19 and TRBJ2-7; D is possibly TRBD1 (6 bases). Trimming removed 4 bases at V and 2 bases at J, with 12 bases between. The CDR3 contains 14 residues. Germline V gene data show CDR1 as LNHDA and CDR2 as SQIVND (reference sequence). CDR3 protein: CASSTDSLTYEQYF. The CDR3 nucleotides read TGTGCCAGTAGTACGGACAGCCTTACCTACGAGCAGTACTTC. The variable domain in full, completed from reference TRBV19 and TRBJ2-7, reads DGGITQSPKYLFRKEGQNVTLSCEQNLNHDAMYWYRQDPGQGLRLIYYSQIVNDFQKGDIAEGYSVSREKKESFPLTVTSAQKNPTAFYLCASSTDSLTYEQYFGPGTRLTVT.

Concerning this clone itself: A read error may account for a junction end that differs from germline. This sample includes further DNA sequences coding for the same CDR3. The rearrangement uses TRBV5-4 and TRBJ1-1, with a possible D match to TRBD1 (6 bases). The CDR3 has 15 amino acids. Germline CDR1 SGHNT, CDR2 YYREEE (reference sequence). The CDR3 region is CASSAPGQGNTEAFF. The CDR3 nucleotides read TGCGCCAGCAGCGCCCCGGGACAAGGGAACACTGAAGCTTTCTTT.

A single count supports this clone. V is TRBV15 and J is TRBJ2-7, with D perhaps matching TRBD2 (6 bases). Germline V gene sequence: CDR1 LNHNV, CDR2 YYDKDF (reference sequence). The CDR3 has 14 amino acids. V was clipped by 3 bases and J by 3 bases, with 12 bases between them. CDR3 sequence reads: CATSSAGTLYEQYF. The DNA of the CDR3 is TGTGCCACCAGCAGTGCCGGGACTCTCTACGAGCAGTACTTC.

The J gene is TRBJ2-5, the V gene TRBV6-1; D is perhaps TRBD1 (5 bases). Germline-derived CDR1 and CDR2 are MNHNS and SASEGT. V was clipped by 2 bases and J by 1 base, with 8 bases between them. CDR3 length: 14 residues. Written as DNA, the CDR3 is TGTGCCAGCAGTGAATCCAGGGCCCAAGAGACCCAGTACTTC. Translated, it gives CASSESRAQETQYF.

CDR3 nucleotide sequence: TGTGCCTGGGAGACAGGGACTGGAAACACCATATATTTT. It encodes CAWETGTGNTIYF. The gene calls are TRBV30 and TRBJ1-3, with TRBD1 matching over 7 bases. V shed 5 bases, J shed 2 bases, and the junction held 3 bases outside the gene matches. The CDR3 is 13 amino acids. Per the germline V gene, CDR1 is GTSNPN and CDR2 is SVGIG (reference sequence). Full variable domain (outside the CDR3, taken from reference TRBV30 and TRBJ1-3): SQTIHQWPATLVQPVGSPLSLECTVEGTSNPNLYWYRQAAGRGLQLLFYSVGIGQISSEVPQNLSASRPQDRQFILSSKKLLLSDSGFYLCAWETGTGNTIYFGEGSWLTVV.

The chain employs TRBV5-1 and TRBJ2-3, with TRBD1 as a possible D gene (5 bases). The germline V and J ends were trimmed by 4 bases and 3 bases, with 12 bases remaining between them. The CDR3 length is 14 residues. CDR1 and CDR2 (germline): SGHRS, YFSETQ. The CDR3 DNA reads as TGCGCCAGCAGCGTTGGGGCCACTACAGATACGCAGTATTTT. Protein: CASSVGATTDTQYF.

The J gene is TRBJ1-2, the V gene TRBV4-2; TRBD1 aligns across 7 bases. Germline V gene lookup returns CDR1 LGHNA and CDR2 YNFKEQ. CDR3 length: 15 amino acids. J lost 0 bases, V lost 6 bases, and 7 bases had no gene match. CDR3 loop: CASSSQGVANYGYTF. CDR3 nucleotide sequence: TGTGCCAGCAGTTCCCAGGGGGTAGCTAACTATGGCTACACCTTC.

V gene TRBV30 combines with J gene TRBJ1-4; D is uncertain. The CDR3 extends over 11 amino acids. CDR1 GTSNPN and CDR2 SVGIG come from the germline V gene (reference sequence). Trimming left V 0 bases short and J 8 bases short, with 4 bases between. CDR3 region: CAWSVLEKLFF. CDR3 nucleotide sequence: TGTGCCTGGAGTGTACTGGAAAAACTGTTTTTT. The variable domain in full, with the rest retrieved from reference TRBV30 and TRBJ1-4, is SQTIHQWPATLVQPVGSPLSLECTVEGTSNPNLYWYRQAAGRGLQLLFYSVGIGQISSEVPQNLSASRPQDRQFILSSKKLLLSDSGFYLCAWSVLEKLFFGSGTQLSVL.

This CDR3 reads CATSRSRGGRGYTDTQYF. CDR3 nucleotide sequence: TGTGCCACCAGCAGATCACGGGGCGGGAGGGGATACACAGATACGCAGTATTTT. V is TRBV15 and J is TRBJ2-3, with 9 bases that match TRBD2. V was pared by 2 bases and J by 2 bases, with 11 bases of the junction left unmatched. The CDR3 is 18 amino acids. The germline CDR1 and CDR2 sequences are LNHNV and YYDKDF (reference sequence).

The chain uses TRBV7-7 and TRBJ2-1; D not resolved. This CDR3 is built from 16 residues. Trimming removed 2 bases at V and 1 base at J, with 12 bases between. CDR1 SSHAT and CDR2 FNYEAQ come from the germline V gene (reference sequence). The CDR3 loop reads CASSLSPVLSYNEQFF. The CDR3 region has the DNA TGTGCCAGCAGCTTATCTCCGGTTTTATCCTACAATGAGCAGTTCTTC.

This chain uses TRBV6-4 with TRBJ1-5; 9 nucleotides align to TRBD1. With 3 bases clipped from V and 4 bases from J, the junction kept 4 bases outside the gene matches. There are 15 residues in the CDR3. CDR1 MRHNA and CDR2 SNTAGT come from the germline V gene. CDR3: CASSEGTGRNQPQHF. CDR3 DNA: TGTGCCAGCAGTGAAGGGACAGGGAGGAATCAGCCCCAGCATTTT.

The chain combines TRBV9 with TRBJ2-5; D is uncertain. Germline loops: CDR1 SGDLS, CDR2 YYNGEE. The CDR3 totals 13 residues. V lost 0 bases and J 5 bases, leaving 8 bases between the germline ends. CDR3 amino acids: CASSVGSPETQYF. The CDR3 DNA reads TGTGCCAGCAGCGTAGGTAGCCCCGAGACCCAGTACTTC.

Only a few counts were recorded for this clone. The CDR3 DNA reads TGTGCCAGCCGGATCACAGAGAACACTGAAGCTTTCTTT. Encoded protein: CASRITENTEAFF. J is TRBJ1-1 and V is TRBV19; no definite D call. This CDR3 has 13 amino acids. Germline CDR1 is LNHDA and CDR2 is SQIVND (reference sequence). Trimming removed 9 bases at V and 1 base at J, with 12 bases between.

The genes are TRBV10-3 and TRBJ1-2, with D possibly TRBD1 on 5 matching bases. CDR3 length: 17 amino acids. V lost 9 bases to trimming and J lost 4 bases, with 27 bases between them. Germline CDR1 and CDR2: ENHRY and SYGVKD. In nucleotides, the CDR3 is TGTGCCATTGGAGTGCTGTTACTTCGAAAGGGGTCCTATGGCTACACCTTC. Its translation: CAIGVLLLRKGSYGYTF.

The chain has TRBV11-2 and TRBJ2-2; unclear D gene. CDR3 length: 14 residues. V lost 0 bases and J lost 7, with 9 bases in between. Germline CDR1 is SGHAT and CDR2 is FQNNGV. The CDR3 loop reads CASSLDRSIGELFF. The CDR3 bases are TGTGCCAGCAGCTTAGATCGAAGCATCGGGGAGCTGTTTTTT.

The chain has TRBV23-1 and TRBJ2-4; D gene ambiguous. Being an ORF, TRBV23-1 has a function that is uncertain. The CDR3 is 15 residues long. Trimming took off 8 bases at V and 0 bases at J, with 14 bases between the two ends. CDR3 sequence reads: CASRAPLVAKNIQYF. The CDR3 bases are TGCGCCAGCCGCGCACCCTTGGTAGCCAAAAACATTCAGTACTTC.

This chain joins TRBV6-5 and TRBJ1-2; D may be TRBD1 (5 bases). The CDR3 loop spans 14 amino acids. Germline V gene lookup returns CDR1 MNHEY and CDR2 SVGAGI. V shed 6 bases and J shed 4 bases, with 15 bases lying between them. CDR3 sequence reads: CASSGLRGGYGYTF. The CDR3 bases are TGTGCCAGCAGCGGACTTAGGGGAGGCTATGGCTACACCTTC.